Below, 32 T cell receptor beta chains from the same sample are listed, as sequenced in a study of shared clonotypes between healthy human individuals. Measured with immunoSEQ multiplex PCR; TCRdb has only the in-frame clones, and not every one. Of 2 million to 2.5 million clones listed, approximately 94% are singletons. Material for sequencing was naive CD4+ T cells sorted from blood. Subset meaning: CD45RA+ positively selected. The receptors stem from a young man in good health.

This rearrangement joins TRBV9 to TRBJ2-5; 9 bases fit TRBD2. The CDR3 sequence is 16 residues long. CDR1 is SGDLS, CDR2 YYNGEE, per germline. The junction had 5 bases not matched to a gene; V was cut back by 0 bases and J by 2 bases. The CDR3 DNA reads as TGTGCCAGCAGCGTAGGGAATAGCGGGAGTCAAGAGACCCAGTACTTC. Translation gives CASSVGNSGSQETQYF.

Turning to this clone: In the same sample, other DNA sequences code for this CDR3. CDR3 bases: TGCGCCAGCAGCCTGGACAGGGGGCTGGGCGAGCAGTACTTC. Its translation: CASSLDRGLGEQYF. The V call is TRBV5-1, the J call TRBJ2-7; 11 bases agree with TRBD1. This CDR3 has 14 residues. V lost 4 bases to trimming and J lost 6 bases; unmatched junction nucleotides: 6. CDR1 is SGHRS and CDR2 is YFSETQ in the germline V gene.

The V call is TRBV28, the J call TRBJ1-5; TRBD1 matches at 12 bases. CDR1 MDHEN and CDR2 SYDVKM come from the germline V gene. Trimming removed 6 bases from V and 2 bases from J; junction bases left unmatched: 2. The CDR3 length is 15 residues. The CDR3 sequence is CASRGQGAGNQPQHF. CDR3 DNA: TGTGCCAGCAGGGGACAGGGGGCCGGCAATCAGCCCCAGCATTTT.

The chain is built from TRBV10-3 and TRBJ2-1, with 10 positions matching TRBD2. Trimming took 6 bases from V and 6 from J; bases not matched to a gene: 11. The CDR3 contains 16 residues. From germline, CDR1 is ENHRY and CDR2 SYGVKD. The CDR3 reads CAISPFQSGRANEQFF. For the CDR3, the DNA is TGTGCCATCAGCCCTTTTCAAAGCGGGAGGGCCAATGAGCAGTTCTTC.

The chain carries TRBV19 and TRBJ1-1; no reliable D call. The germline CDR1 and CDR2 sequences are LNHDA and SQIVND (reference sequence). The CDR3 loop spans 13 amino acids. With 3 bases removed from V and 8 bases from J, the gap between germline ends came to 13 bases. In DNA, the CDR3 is TGTGCCAGTAGTATTAACCTGCTGCTGGAAGCTTTCTTT. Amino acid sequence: CASSINLLLEAFF.

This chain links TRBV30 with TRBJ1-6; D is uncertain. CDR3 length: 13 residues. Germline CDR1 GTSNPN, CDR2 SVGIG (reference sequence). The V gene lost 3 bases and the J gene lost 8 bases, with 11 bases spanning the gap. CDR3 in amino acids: CAWSPTRDSPLHF. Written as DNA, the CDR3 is TGTGCCTGGAGCCCGACCCGGGATTCACCCCTCCACTTT.

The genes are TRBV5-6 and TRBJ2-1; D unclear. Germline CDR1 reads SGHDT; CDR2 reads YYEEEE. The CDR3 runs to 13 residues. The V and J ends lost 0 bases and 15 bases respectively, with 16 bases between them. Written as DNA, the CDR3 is TGTGCCAGCAGCTTGGATCGGACCCCCGTACGGTTCTTC. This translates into CASSLDRTPVRFF.

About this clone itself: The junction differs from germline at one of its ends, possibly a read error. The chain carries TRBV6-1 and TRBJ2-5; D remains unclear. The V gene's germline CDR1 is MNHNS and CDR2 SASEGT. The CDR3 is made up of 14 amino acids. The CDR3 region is CASREGWDGETQYF. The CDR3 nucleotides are TGTGCCAGCAGAGAAGGGTGGGATGGGGAGACCCAGTACTTC.

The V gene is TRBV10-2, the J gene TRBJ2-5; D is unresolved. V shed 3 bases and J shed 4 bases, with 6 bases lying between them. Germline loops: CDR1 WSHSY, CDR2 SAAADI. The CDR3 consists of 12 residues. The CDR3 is CASSDPPETQYF. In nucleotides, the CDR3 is TGCGCCAGCAGTGACCCCCCAGAGACCCAGTACTTC.

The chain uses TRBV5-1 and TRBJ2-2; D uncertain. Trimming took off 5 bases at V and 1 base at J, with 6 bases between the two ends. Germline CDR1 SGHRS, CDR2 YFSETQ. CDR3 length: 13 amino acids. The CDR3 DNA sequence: TGCGCCAGCAGTAGACAGAACACCGGGGAGCTGTTTTTT. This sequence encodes CASSRQNTGELFF.

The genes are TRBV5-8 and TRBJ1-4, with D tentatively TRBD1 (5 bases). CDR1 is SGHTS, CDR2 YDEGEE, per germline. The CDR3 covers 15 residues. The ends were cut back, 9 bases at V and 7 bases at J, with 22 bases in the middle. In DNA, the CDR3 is TGTGCCACTTCGCCCGGGAGATTTGGGGGTGAAAAACTGTTTTTT. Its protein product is CATSPGRFGGEKLFF.

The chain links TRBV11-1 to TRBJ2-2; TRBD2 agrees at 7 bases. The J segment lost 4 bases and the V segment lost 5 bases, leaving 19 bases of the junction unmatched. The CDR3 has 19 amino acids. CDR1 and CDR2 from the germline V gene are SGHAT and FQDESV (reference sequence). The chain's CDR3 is CASSPRQPRGVKGTGELFF. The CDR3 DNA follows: TGTGCCAGCAGCCCCCGACAGCCCCGGGGGGTTAAGGGCACCGGGGAGCTGTTTTTT. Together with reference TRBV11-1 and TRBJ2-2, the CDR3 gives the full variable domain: EAEVAQSPRYKITEKSQAVAFWCDPISGHATLYWYRQILGQGPELLVQFQDESVVDDSQLPKDRFSAERLKGVDSTLKIQPAELGDSAMYLCASSPRQPRGVKGTGELFFGEGSRLTVL.

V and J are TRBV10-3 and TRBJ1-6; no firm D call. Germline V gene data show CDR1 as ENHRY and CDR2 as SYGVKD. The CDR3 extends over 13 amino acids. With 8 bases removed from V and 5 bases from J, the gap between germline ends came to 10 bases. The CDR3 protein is CAIRPRDNSPLHF. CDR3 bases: TGTGCCATCCGCCCCCGGGATAATTCACCCCTCCACTTT.

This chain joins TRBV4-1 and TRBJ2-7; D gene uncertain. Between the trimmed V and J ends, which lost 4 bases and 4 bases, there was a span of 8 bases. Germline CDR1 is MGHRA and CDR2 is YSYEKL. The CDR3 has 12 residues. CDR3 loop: CASSPGPYEQYF. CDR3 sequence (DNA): TGCGCCAGCAGCCCTGGACCGTACGAGCAGTACTTC.

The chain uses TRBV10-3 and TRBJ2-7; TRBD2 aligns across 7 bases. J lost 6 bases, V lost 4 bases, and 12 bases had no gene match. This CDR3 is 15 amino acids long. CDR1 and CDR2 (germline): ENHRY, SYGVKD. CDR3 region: CAISAGRAEGSEQYF. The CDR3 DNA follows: TGTGCCATCAGTGCGGGGAGGGCCGAGGGAAGCGAGCAGTACTTC.

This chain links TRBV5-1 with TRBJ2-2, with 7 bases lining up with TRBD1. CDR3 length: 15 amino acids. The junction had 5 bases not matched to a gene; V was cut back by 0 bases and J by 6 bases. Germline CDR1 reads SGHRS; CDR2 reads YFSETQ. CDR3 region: CASSLDEGAPGELFF. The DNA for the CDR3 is TGCGCCAGCAGCTTGGACGAGGGGGCTCCCGGGGAGCTGTTTTTT.

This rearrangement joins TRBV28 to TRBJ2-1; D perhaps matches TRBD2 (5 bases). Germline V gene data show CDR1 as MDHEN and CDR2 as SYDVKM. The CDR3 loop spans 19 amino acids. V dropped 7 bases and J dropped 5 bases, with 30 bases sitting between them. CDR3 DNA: TGTGCCAGCACCCTACCGGGGTCCTACCGCTTCTTACAAGACAATGAGCAGTTCTTC. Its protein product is CASTLPGSYRFLQDNEQFF.

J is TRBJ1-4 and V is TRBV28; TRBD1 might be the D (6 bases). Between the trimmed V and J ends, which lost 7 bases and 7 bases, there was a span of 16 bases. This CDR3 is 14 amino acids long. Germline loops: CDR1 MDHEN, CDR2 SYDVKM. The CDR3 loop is CASTPGHLFEKLFF. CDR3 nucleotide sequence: TGTGCCAGCACCCCGGGACACCTATTTGAAAAACTGTTTTTT.

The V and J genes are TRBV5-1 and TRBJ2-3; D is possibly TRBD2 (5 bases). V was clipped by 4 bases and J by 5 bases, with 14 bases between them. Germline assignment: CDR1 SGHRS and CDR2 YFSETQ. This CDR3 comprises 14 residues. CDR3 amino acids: CASSPSTGRDTQYF. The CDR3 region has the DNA TGCGCCAGCAGCCCGTCTACGGGGAGAGATACGCAGTATTTT.

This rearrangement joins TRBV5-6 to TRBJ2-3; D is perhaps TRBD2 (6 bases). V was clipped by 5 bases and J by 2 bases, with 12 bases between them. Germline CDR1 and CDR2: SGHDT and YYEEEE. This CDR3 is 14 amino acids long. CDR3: CASRTGLFTDTQYF. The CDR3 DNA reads TGTGCCAGCAGGACGGGACTCTTCACAGATACGCAGTATTTT.

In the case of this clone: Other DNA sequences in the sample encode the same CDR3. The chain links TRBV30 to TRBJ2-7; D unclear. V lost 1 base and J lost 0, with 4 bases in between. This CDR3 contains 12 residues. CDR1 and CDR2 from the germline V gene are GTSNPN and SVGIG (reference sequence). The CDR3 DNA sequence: TGTGCCTGGAGTGGTGGCTCCTACGAGCAGTACTTC. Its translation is CAWSGGSYEQYF.

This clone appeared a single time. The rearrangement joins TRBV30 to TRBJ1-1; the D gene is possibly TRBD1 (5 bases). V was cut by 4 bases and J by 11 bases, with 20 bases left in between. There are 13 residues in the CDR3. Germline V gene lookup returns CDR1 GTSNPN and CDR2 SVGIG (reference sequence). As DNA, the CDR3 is TGTGCCTGGATACAAAGGGGCAGGACATTTGCTTTCTTT. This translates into CAWIQRGRTFAFF. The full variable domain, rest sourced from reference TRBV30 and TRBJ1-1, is SQTIHQWPATLVQPVGSPLSLECTVEGTSNPNLYWYRQAAGRGLQLLFYSVGIGQISSEVPQNLSASRPQDRQFILSSKKLLLSDSGFYLCAWIQRGRTFAFFGQGTRLTVV.

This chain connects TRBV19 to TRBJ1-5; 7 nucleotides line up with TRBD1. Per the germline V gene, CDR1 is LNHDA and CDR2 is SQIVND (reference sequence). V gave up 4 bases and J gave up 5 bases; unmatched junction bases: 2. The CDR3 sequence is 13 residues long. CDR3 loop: CASSNDRDQPQHF. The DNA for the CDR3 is TGTGCCAGTAGTAATGACAGGGATCAGCCCCAGCATTTT.

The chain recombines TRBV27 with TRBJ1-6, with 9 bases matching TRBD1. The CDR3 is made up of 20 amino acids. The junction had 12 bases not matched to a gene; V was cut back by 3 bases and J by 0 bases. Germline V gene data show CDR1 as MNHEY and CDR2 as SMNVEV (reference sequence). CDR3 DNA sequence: TGTGCCAGCAGTTTTAGGGGACAGGGAAGTTTTAGCTCCTATAATTCACCCCTCCACTTT. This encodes CASSFRGQGSFSSYNSPLHF.

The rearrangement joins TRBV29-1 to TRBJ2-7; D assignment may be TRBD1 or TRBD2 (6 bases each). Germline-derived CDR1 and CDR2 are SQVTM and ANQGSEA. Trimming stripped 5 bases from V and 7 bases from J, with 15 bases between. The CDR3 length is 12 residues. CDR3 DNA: TGCAGCGTTAGGCTAGGAGGGGGTGAGCAGTACTTC. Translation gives CSVRLGGGEQYF.

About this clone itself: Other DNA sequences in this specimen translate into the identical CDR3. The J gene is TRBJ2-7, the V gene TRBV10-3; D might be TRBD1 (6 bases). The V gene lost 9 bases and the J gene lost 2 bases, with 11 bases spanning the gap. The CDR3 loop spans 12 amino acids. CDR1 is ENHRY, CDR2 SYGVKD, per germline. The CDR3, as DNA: TGTGCCATATCCGGGACAACCTACGAGCAGTACTTC. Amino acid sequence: CAISGTTYEQYF.

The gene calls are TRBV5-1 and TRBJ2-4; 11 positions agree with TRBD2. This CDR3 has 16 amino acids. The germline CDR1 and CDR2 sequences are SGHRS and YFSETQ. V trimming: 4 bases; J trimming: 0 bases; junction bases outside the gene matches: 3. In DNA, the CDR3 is TGCGCCAGCAGCGCCACTAGCGGGGGAGCCAAAAACATTCAGTACTTC. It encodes CASSATSGGAKNIQYF.

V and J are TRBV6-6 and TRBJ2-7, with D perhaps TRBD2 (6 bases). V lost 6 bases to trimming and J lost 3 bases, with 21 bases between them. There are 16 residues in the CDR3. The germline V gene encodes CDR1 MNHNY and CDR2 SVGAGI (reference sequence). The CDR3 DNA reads TGTGCCAGCAGCTCATTCACGACTAGGAGGAGCTACGAGCAGTACTTC. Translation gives CASSSFTTRRSYEQYF.

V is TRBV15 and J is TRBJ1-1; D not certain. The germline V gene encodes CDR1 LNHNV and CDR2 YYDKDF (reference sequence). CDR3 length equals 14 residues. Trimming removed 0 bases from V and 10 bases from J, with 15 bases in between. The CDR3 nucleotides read TGTGCCACCAGCAGAGATCCGGACGTCTTGGGAGCTTTCTTT. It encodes CATSRDPDVLGAFF.

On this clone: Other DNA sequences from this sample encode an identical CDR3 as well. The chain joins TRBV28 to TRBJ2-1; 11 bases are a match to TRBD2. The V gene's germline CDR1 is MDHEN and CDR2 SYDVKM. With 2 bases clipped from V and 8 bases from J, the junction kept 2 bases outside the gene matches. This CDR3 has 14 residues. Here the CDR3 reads CASSLGTSGDEQFF. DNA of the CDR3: TGTGCCAGCAGTTTAGGGACTAGCGGCGATGAGCAGTTCTTC.

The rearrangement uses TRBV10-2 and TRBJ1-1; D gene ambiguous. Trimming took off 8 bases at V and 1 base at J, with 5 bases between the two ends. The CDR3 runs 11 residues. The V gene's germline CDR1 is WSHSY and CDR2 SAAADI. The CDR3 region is CASRKNTEAFF. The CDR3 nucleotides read TGCGCCAGCCGGAAGAACACTGAAGCTTTCTTT.

The CDR3 nucleotides read TGTGCCAGCAGGCTGGCGGGGGACAATGAGCAGTTCTTC. Translated: CASRLAGDNEQFF. V gene TRBV14 combines with J gene TRBJ2-1; the match to TRBD2 covers 7 bases. The CDR3 length is 13 residues. Germline CDR1 is SGHDN and CDR2 is FVKESK. J was trimmed by 5 bases and V by 6 bases; bases with no gene match: 4.